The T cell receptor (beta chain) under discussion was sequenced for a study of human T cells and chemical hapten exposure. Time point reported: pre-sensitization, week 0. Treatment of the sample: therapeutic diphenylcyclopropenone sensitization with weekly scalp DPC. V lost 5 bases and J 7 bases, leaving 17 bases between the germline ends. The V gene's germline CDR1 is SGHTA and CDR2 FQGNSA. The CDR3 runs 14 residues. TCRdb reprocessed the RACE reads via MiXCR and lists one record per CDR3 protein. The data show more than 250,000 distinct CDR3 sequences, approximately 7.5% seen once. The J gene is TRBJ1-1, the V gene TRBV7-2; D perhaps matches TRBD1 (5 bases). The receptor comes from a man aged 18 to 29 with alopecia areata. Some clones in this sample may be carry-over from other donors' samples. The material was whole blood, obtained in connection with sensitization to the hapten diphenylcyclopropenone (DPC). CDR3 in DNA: TGTGCCAGCAGCCAAATCTCTACCACAGGTGAAGCTTTCTTT. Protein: CASSQISTTGEAFF.